These 7 T cell receptor beta chains came from one sample sequenced in a study of shared clonotypes between healthy human individuals. Clones were read by immunoSEQ multiplex PCR, and TCRdb kept only the in-frame ones, dropping some. In the table there are 2,100,000 or so clones, approximately 94% of which are singletons. The specimen sequenced was naive CD4+ T cells sorted from blood. Documented subset: CD45RA+ positively selected. These receptors originate from a man aged 18-30 years in good health.

This sequence joins TRBV28 and TRBJ2-1, with D perhaps TRBD1 (6 bases). V was clipped by 4 bases and J by 4 bases, with 17 bases between them. The CDR3 is 16 residues long. Germline V gene lookup returns CDR1 MDHEN and CDR2 SYDVKM. The CDR3 coding sequence is TGTGCCAGCAGTTCGACAGGCTTAGGGTATTACAATGAGCAGTTCTTC. Its translation: CASSSTGLGYYNEQFF. The entire variable domain, with the rest obtained from reference TRBV28 and TRBJ2-1, is as follows: DVKVTQSSRYLVKRTGEKVFLECVQDMDHENMFWYRQDPGLGLRLIYFSYDVKMKEKGDIPEGYSVSREKKERFSLILESASTNQTSMYLCASSSTGLGYYNEQFFGPGTRLTVL.

This clone was found once. The chain recombines TRBV18 with TRBJ2-1, with 8 bases that match TRBD1. The length of the CDR3 is 13 residues. V gave up 4 bases and J gave up 9 bases; unmatched junction bases: 5. Germline values: CDR1 KGHSH, CDR2 LQKENI. The CDR3: CASSRPGGGEQFF. CDR3 in DNA: TGTGCCAGCTCACGGCCAGGGGGCGGTGAGCAGTTCTTC.

The chain recombines TRBV4-1 with TRBJ2-1; no clear D gene. Germline V CDR1 and CDR2: MGHRA, YSYEKL. The CDR3 length is 16 residues. V gave up 1 base and J gave up 6 bases, with 16 bases separating them. Here the CDR3 reads CASSQGSGEYANEQFF. The CDR3 coding sequence is TGCGCCAGCAGCCAAGGGTCGGGCGAGTACGCCAATGAGCAGTTCTTC.

The chain uses TRBV28 and TRBJ2-2; D not certain. Germline assignment: CDR1 MDHEN and CDR2 SYDVKM. V lost 6 bases and J 4 bases, leaving 12 bases between the germline ends. The CDR3 length is 14 residues. CDR3 sequence reads: CASSHGRFTGELFF. The DNA of the CDR3 is TGTGCCAGCAGCCATGGCCGGTTCACCGGGGAGCTGTTTTTT.

The chain carries TRBV2 and TRBJ2-5, with TRBD2 matching over 8 bases. CDR3 length: 15 amino acids. CDR1 is SNHLY and CDR2 is FYNNEI in the germline V gene. Losses at the gene ends were 6 bases for V and 3 bases for J; bases not matched to a gene: 9. CDR3 DNA sequence: TGTGCCAGCAGGTCAGCGGGAGCGCCGGAAGAGACCCAGTACTTC. Translated: CASRSAGAPEETQYF.

J is TRBJ2-2 and V is TRBV7-2; 7 bases are shared with TRBD2. Germline V gene data show CDR1 as SGHTA and CDR2 as FQGNSA. The CDR3 consists of 16 residues. The J segment lost 4 bases and the V segment lost 3 bases, leaving 8 bases of the junction unmatched. Here the CDR3 DNA reads TGTGCCAGCAGCTTGGGGGGGACGCAGCTCACCGGGGAGCTGTTTTTT. Translating gives CASSLGGTQLTGELFF.

The V call is TRBV7-3, the J call TRBJ1-1, with D uncertain. The V gene lost 5 bases and the J gene lost 4 bases, with 11 bases spanning the gap. CDR1 and CDR2 from the germline V gene are SGHTA and FQGTGA. The CDR3 contains 13 residues. The CDR3: CASSRVEGTEAFF. In nucleotides, the CDR3 is TGTGCCAGCAGCAGGGTGGAGGGCACTGAAGCTTTCTTT.